This T cell receptor (beta chain) was captured by sequencing in a study of cytomegalovirus exposure and HLA in healthy donors. Study observations and caveats: In vitro checks showed that three CMV-associated chains really do target CMV antigens.

The study ran its PCR with 60 Vbeta and 13 Jbeta primers. Profiled with immunoSEQ multiplex PCR; TCRdb holds only in-frame clones, not every one. Altogether 130,000 or so clones are present, roughly four fifths being singletons, with the ten largest covering about 1%. About this clone: Its antigen is still unknown.

There are 15 residues in the CDR3. The source of this sequence is a woman in her sixties or seventies in good health and CMV-seronegative. Sequenced: PBMCs. The rearrangement uses TRBV1 and TRBJ2-1; TRBD2 is the table's D call and was not checked against the DNA. TRBV1 is an annotated pseudogene. CDR3 sequence: CTSSHLDGGGNEQFF. The CDR3 DNA reads as TGCACCAGCAGCCACTTGGACGGGGGGGGTAATGAGCAGTTCTTC.